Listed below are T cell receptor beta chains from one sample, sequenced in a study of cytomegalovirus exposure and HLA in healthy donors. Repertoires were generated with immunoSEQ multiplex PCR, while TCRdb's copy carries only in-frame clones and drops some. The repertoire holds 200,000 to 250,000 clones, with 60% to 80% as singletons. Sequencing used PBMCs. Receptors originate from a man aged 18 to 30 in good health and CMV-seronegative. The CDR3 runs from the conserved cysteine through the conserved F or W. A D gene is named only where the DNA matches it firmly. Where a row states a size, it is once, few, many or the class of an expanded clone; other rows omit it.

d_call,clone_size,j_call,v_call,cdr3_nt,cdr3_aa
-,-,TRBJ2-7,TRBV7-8,TGTGCCAGCAGCTTCTGGACAGTCATCTCCTACGAGCAGTACTTC,CASSFWTVISYEQYF
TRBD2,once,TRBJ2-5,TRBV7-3,TGTGCCAGCAGCTTGAGATCAGCGGGAGGGCCTAACTACCCAGAGACCCAGTACTTC,CASSLRSAGGPNYPETQYF
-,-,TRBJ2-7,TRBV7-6,TGTGCCAGCAGCCCAACACGATATTACGAGCAGTACTTC,CASSPTRYYEQYF
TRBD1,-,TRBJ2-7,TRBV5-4,TGTGCCAGCAGCTCAACAGGGGACGAGCAGTACTTC,CASSSTGDEQYF
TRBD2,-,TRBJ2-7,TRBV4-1,TGCGCCAGCAGCCAAGATTCCTCGGGGGGGGAGCAGTACTTC,CASSQDSSGGEQYF
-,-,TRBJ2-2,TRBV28,TGTGCCAGCAGTTTTGGGGCTAGCGAGAACACCGGGGAGCTGTTTTTT,CASSFGASENTGELFF
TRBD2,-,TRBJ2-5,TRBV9,TGTGCCAGCAGCCCGCGTCCCCATACCTCACTAGCGGGGCAAGAGACCCAGTACTTC,CASSPRPHTSLAGQETQYF
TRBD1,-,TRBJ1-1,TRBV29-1,TGCAGCGTTGACCGAGGACAGGGGATGAACACTGAAGCTTTCTTT,CSVDRGQGMNTEAFF
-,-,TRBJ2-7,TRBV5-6,TGTGCCAGCAGCTTGGATGGCCTCAGCGTATACGAGCAGTACTTC,CASSLDGLSVYEQYF
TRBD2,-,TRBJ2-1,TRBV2,TGTGCCAGCAGTGAACTAGCGGGGGGGACCAGCTCCTACAATGAGCAGTTCTTC,CASSELAGGTSSYNEQFF
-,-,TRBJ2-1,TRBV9,TGTGCCAGCAGCGTAGCAGGGATCTCCTACAATGAGCAGTTCTTC,CASSVAGISYNEQFF
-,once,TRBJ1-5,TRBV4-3,TGCGCCAGCAGCCTTTCGCGGGAGGGCAATCAGCCCCAGCATTTT,CASSLSREGNQPQHF
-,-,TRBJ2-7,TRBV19,TGTGCCAGTAGTTGGGAGACGGGTTCCTACGAGCAGTACTTC,CASSWETGSYEQYF
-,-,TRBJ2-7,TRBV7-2,TGTGCCAGCAGCTTGGGCCTGATCTCCTACGAGCAGTACTTC,CASSLGLISYEQYF
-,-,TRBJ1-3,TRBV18,TGTGCCAGCTCACCACTCGCCGACAGATTCTCTGGAAACACCATATATTTT,CASSPLADRFSGNTIYF
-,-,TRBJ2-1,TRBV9,TGTGCCAGCAGCGTAGGATATTCGGTGGTCAATGAGCAGTTCTTC,CASSVGYSVVNEQFF
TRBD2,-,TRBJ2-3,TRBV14,TGTGCCAGCAGCCAACCGACTAGCGGGAGGCCCACAGATACGCAGTATTTT,CASSQPTSGRPTDTQYF
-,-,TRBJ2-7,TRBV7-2,TGTGCCAGCAGCTTAGCCCCCCGGGACATGTACTACGAGCAGTACTTC,CASSLAPRDMYYEQYF
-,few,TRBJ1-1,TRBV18,TGTGCCAGCTCACCACCCAGGGGAGACACTGAAGCTTTCTTT,CASSPPRGDTEAFF
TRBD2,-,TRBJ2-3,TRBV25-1,TGTGCCAGCAGTGACCCGACTAGCGGGGATACGCAGTATTTT,CASSDPTSGDTQYF
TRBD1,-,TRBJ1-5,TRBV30,TGTGCCTGGAGTATGGGACAGGGGACAGGCCAGCCCCAGCATTTT,CAWSMGQGTGQPQHF
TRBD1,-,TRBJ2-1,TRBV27,TGTGCCAGCAAAGAGGGGGCCAGTTTCTACAATGAGCAGTTCTTC,CASKEGASFYNEQFF
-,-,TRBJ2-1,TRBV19,TGTGCCAGTAGCCTGCCAGGGGCCCGATCTGACAATGAGCAGTTCTTC,CASSLPGARSDNEQFF
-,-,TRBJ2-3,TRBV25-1,TGTGCCAGTTCCTCAGCCCCGGGACAAGGCACAGATACGCAGTATTTT,CASSSAPGQGTDTQYF
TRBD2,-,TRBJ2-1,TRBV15,TGTGCCACCAGCAGTTCCATGGGGCGGGAGGGGACCTACAATGAGCAGTTCTTC,CATSSSMGREGTYNEQFF